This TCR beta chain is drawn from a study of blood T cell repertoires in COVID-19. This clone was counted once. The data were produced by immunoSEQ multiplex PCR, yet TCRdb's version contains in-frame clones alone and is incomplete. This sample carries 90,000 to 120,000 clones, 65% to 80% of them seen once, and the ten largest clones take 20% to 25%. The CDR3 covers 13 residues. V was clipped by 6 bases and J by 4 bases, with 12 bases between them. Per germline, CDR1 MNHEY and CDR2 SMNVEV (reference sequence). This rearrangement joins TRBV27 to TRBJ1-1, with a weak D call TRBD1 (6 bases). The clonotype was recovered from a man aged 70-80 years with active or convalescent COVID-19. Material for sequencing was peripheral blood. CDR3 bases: TGTGCCAGCAGCCTCAACAGGGCCACTGAAGCTTTCTTT. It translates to CASSLNRATEAFF.